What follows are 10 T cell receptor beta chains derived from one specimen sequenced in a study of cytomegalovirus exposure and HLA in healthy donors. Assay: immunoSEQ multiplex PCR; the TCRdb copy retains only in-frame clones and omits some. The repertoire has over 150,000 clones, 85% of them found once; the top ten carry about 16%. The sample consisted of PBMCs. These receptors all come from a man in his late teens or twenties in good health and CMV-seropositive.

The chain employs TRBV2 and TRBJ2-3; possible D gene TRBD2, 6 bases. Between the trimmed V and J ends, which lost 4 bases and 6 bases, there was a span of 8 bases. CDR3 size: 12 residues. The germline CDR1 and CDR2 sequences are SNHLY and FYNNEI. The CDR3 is CASSGGADTQYF. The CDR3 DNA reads TGTGCCAGCAGTGGCGGGGCCGATACGCAGTATTTT.

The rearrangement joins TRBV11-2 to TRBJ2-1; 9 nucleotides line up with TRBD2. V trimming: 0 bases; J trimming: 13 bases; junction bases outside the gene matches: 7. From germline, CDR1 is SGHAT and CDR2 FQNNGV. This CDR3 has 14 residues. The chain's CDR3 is CASSLDLWREGQFF. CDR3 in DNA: TGTGCCAGCAGCTTAGATCTCTGGCGGGAGGGCCAGTTCTTC.

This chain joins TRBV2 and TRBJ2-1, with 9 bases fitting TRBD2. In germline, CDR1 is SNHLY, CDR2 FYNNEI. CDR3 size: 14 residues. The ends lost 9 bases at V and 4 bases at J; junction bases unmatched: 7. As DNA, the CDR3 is TGTGCCAGTCGGACTAGCGAAGTATACAATGAGCAGTTCTTC. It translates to CASRTSEVYNEQFF.

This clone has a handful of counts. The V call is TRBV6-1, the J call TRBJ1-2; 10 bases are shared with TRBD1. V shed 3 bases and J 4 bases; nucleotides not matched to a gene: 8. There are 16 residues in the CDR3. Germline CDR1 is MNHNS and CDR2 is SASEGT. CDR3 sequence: CASSDPGTGEGYGYTF. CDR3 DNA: TGTGCCAGCAGTGACCCTGGGACAGGGGAGGGCTATGGCTACACCTTC.

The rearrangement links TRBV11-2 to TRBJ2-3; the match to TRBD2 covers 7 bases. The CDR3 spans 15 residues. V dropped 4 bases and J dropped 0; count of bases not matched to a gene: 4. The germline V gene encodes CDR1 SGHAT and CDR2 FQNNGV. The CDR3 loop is CASSSSGVSTDTQYF. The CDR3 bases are TGTGCCAGCAGCTCCAGCGGGGTTAGCACAGATACGCAGTATTTT. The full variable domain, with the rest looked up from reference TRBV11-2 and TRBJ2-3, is EAGVAQSPRYKIIEKRQSVAFWCNPISGHATLYWYQQILGQGPKLLIQFQNNGVVDDSQLPKDRFSAERLKGVDSTLKIQPAKLEDSAVYLCASSSSGVSTDTQYFGPGTRLTVL.

The CDR3 region is CASSLGGGSYTDTQYF. The DNA of the CDR3 is TGTGCCAGCAGCTTGGGCGGGGGGTCTTACACAGATACGCAGTATTTT. The chain is built from TRBV5-4 and TRBJ2-3; 8 bases fit TRBD2. The CDR3 is 16 residues long. Trimming removed 0 bases from V and 2 bases from J; junction bases left unmatched: 5. Germline values: CDR1 SGHNT, CDR2 YYREEE (reference sequence).

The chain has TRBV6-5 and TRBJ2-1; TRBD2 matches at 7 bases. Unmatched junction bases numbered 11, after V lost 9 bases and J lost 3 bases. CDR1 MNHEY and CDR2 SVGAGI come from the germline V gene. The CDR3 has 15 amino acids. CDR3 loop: CASRFGGVGYNEQFF. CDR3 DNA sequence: TGTGCCAGTCGTTTTGGGGGGGTCGGCTACAATGAGCAGTTCTTC.

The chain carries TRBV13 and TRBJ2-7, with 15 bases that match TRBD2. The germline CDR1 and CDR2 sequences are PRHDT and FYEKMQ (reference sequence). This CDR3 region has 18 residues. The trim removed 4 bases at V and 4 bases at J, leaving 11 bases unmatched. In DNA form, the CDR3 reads TGTGCCAGCAGCTCCCTTGGACTAGCGGGGGGGCGAGAATACGAGCAGTACTTC. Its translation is CASSSLGLAGGREYEQYF.

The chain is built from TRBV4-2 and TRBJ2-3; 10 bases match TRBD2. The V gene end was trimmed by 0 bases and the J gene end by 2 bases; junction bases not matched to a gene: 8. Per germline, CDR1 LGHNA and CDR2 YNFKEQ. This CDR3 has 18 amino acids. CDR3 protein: CASSQDYHLAGATDTQYF. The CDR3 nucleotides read TGTGCCAGCAGCCAAGATTACCATCTAGCGGGAGCCACAGATACGCAGTATTTT.

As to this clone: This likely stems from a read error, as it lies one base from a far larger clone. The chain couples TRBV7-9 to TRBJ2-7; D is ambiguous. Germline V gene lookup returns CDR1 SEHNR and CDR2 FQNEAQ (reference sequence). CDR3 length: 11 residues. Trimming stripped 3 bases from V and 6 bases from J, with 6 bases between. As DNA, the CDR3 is TGTGCCAGCAGCTTGTCGGGCGAGCAGTACTTC. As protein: CASSLSGEQYF.